The T cell receptor beta chain under discussion was sequenced for a study of T cell repertoires in cytomegalovirus infection. Study-level background: Public TCR beta signatures marked donors with CMV infection and the matching HLA. Regarding the study as a whole: Cumulative public TCR beta family frequency identified CMV carriers with the relevant HLA. HLA-C-restricted CMV clonotypes gave the most frequent clonotype in two of eight donors.

TCRdb re-called the reads with MiXCR, one entry per CDR3 protein. The table lists some 800,000 distinct CDR3 sequences, just under 30% of them singletons. About this clonotype: The antigen is unknown.

The source of this sequence is a human donor in good health (CMV status not recorded). Some clones in this sample may be carry-over from other donors' samples. Sequenced material: cultured CD8+ T cells from PBMCs, taken from culture after CMV antigen stimulation.

CDR3: CAISERQGVYNEQFF. CDR3 in DNA: TGTGCCATCAGTGAGAGACAGGGTGTTTACAATGAGCAGTTCTTC. The chain employs TRBV10-3 and TRBJ2-1; 7 positions match TRBD1. V dropped 2 bases and J dropped 4; count of bases not matched to a gene: 5. The germline gives CDR1 ENHRY, CDR2 SYGVKD. The CDR3 is made up of 15 amino acids.